Below, 28 T cell receptor beta chains from the same sample are listed, as sequenced in a study of a mutant IDH1 vaccine in newly diagnosed glioma. The sample's time point: baseline, week 1 (first vaccination visit). The treatment here: pre-vaccination baseline after standard-of-care therapy. This table comes from immunoSEQ multiplex PCR, and its TCRdb copy is limited to in-frame clones, with some not included. The data contain 23,000 or so clones, roughly 93% of them seen just once; the ten biggest clones take up about 1.2%. Source: PBMCs, taken from a glioma patient treated with radiotherapy, temozolomide or both. These receptors all stem from a man between 35 and 55 years old with glioma.

This chain links TRBV5-1 with TRBJ2-3, with D unclear. The CDR3 has 15 amino acids. Germline V gene data show CDR1 as SGHRS and CDR2 as YFSETQ. With 0 bases removed from V and 2 bases from J, the gap between germline ends came to 10 bases. In DNA form, the CDR3 reads TGCGCCAGCAGCTTGGTCAGTGGAGACACAGATACGCAGTATTTT. Residues: CASSLVSGDTDTQYF. Full variable domain (rest looked up from reference TRBV5-1 and TRBJ2-3): KAGVTQTPRYLIKTRGQQVTLSCSPISGHRSVSWYQQTPGQGLQFLFEYFSETQRNKGNFPGRFSGRQFSNSRSEMNVSTLELGDSALYLCASSLVSGDTDTQYFGPGTRLTVL.

The chain employs TRBV6-6 and TRBJ2-7; possible D gene TRBD1, 6 bases. Per the germline V gene, CDR1 is MNHNY and CDR2 is SVGAGI (reference sequence). The CDR3 totals 15 residues. V shed 0 bases and J shed 2 bases, with 11 bases lying between them. DNA of the CDR3: TGTGCCAGCAGTTACTCGATGTCAGGGGCCTACGAGCAGTACTTC. This codes for CASSYSMSGAYEQYF.

V and J are TRBV19 and TRBJ2-5; 8 bases are shared with TRBD1. The junction had 3 bases not matched to a gene; V was cut back by 5 bases and J by 4 bases. This CDR3 region has 13 residues. Germline CDR1 is LNHDA and CDR2 is SQIVND (reference sequence). The CDR3 protein is CASSLDRVETQYF. The CDR3 DNA sequence: TGTGCCAGTAGTTTGGACAGGGTAGAGACCCAGTACTTC.

This chain links TRBV7-9 with TRBJ1-6; D unclear. Germline V lookup: CDR1 SEHNR, CDR2 FQNEAQ (reference sequence). Trimming removed 1 base from V and 4 bases from J, with 8 bases in between. The CDR3 runs to 15 residues. CDR3 residues: CASSLGRTYNSPLHF. The CDR3 DNA reads as TGTGCCAGCAGCTTAGGGAGAACTTATAATTCACCCCTCCACTTT.

CDR3: CASSPGTGLSNEQFF. For the CDR3, the DNA is TGTGCCAGCAGTCCCGGGACAGGGTTAAGTAATGAGCAGTTCTTC. The chain is built from TRBV6-1 and TRBJ2-1; TRBD1 agrees at 9 bases. Unmatched junction bases numbered 9, after V lost 5 bases and J lost 7 bases. CDR3 size: 15 residues. The germline V gene encodes CDR1 MNHNS and CDR2 SASEGT.

The V gene is TRBV7-9, the J gene TRBJ1-1, with D possibly being TRBD1 (5 bases). CDR3 length equals 18 residues. Trimming took off 5 bases at V and 1 base at J, with 23 bases between the two ends. CDR1 is SEHNR, CDR2 FQNEAQ, per germline (reference sequence). CDR3 sequence (DNA): TGTGCCAGCAGCGCCGGGGGTTTGTGGGTGGGGAGGAACACTGAAGCTTTCTTT. Translating it yields CASSAGGLWVGRNTEAFF.

The rearrangement joins TRBV6-1 to TRBJ2-3, with D perhaps matching TRBD2 (6 bases). The V gene lost 1 base and the J gene lost 4 bases, with 9 bases spanning the gap. Germline values: CDR1 MNHNS, CDR2 SASEGT. This CDR3 is 14 amino acids long. DNA for the CDR3: TGTGCCAGCAGTGAAGGACTAGAACCAGATACGCAGTATTTT. Its protein product is CASSEGLEPDTQYF.

CDR3 protein: CARQGSQETQYF. The DNA for the CDR3 is TGTGCCAGACAGGGATCCCAAGAGACCCAGTACTTC. The chain joins TRBV21-1 to TRBJ2-5; TRBD1, the table's D call, was not compared with the DNA. TRBV21-1 is described as a pseudogene. The CDR3 is 12 amino acids.

The chain recombines TRBV4-1 with TRBJ1-1; D unresolved. CDR1 and CDR2 (germline): MGHRA, YSYEKL. The V end was cut by 1 base, the J end by 1 base, with 1 base between. This CDR3 contains 12 residues. The CDR3, as DNA: TGCGCCAGCAGCCAAGGGAACACTGAAGCTTTCTTT. Amino acid sequence: CASSQGNTEAFF.

About this clone itself: At one end, the junction sequence differs from germline, possibly due to a read error. The chain uses TRBV7-8 and TRBJ1-5; TRBD1 is a possible D gene (5 bases). Germline CDR1 is SGHVS and CDR2 is FQNEAQ. The CDR3 loop spans 15 amino acids. CDR3 in DNA: TGTGCCAGCAGCCGCGGGACGGCTAGCAATCAGTCCCAGCATTTT. This translates into CASSRGTASNQSQHF.

This clone was seen a single time. This chain links TRBV19 with TRBJ1-2; D unresolved. This CDR3 has 13 residues. Trimming cost V 5 bases and J 0 bases, with 7 bases left between them. Germline loops: CDR1 LNHDA, CDR2 SQIVND (reference sequence). The CDR3 region is CASSFTANYGYTF. CDR3 in DNA: TGTGCCAGTAGTTTCACAGCTAACTATGGCTACACCTTC.

V and J are TRBV11-3 and TRBJ2-1, with 8 positions matching TRBD2. The germline CDR1 and CDR2 sequences are SGHNT and YENEEA. The CDR3 is 16 amino acids. The junction had 3 bases not matched to a gene; V was cut back by 0 bases and J by 2 bases. The CDR3: CASSLDTGGAYNEQFF. The CDR3 DNA sequence: TGTGCCAGCAGCTTAGATACCGGGGGGGCCTACAATGAGCAGTTCTTC. Using reference TRBV11-3 and TRBJ2-1 for the parts outside the CDR3, the full variable domain is EAGVVQSPRYKIIEKKQPVAFWCNPISGHNTLYWYLQNLGQGPELLIRYENEEAVDDSQLPKDRFSAERLKGVDSTLKIQPAELGDSAVYLCASSLDTGGAYNEQFFGPGTRLTVL.

This sequence joins TRBV9 and TRBJ2-3; D may be TRBD2 (7 bases). V lost 4 bases to trimming and J lost 0 bases, with 21 bases between them. Germline assignment: CDR1 SGDLS and CDR2 YYNGEE. The CDR3 has 18 amino acids. The DNA of the CDR3 is TGTGCCAGCAGCCCCCTAAGGGGGGGCGTCGCTAGCACAGATACGCAGTATTTT. Its protein product is CASSPLRGGVASTDTQYF.

The chain recombines TRBV5-1 with TRBJ2-7; 7 bases map to TRBD1. The V gene end was trimmed by 5 bases and the J gene end by 3 bases; junction bases not matched to a gene: 8. This CDR3 has 14 amino acids. The germline gives CDR1 SGHRS, CDR2 YFSETQ. The CDR3 loop is CASRSGTASYEQYF. The DNA of the CDR3 is TGCGCCAGCAGGTCCGGGACAGCGAGCTACGAGCAGTACTTC. Looking up the rest from reference TRBV5-1 and TRBJ2-7 gives the full variable domain: KAGVTQTPRYLIKTRGQQVTLSCSPISGHRSVSWYQQTPGQGLQFLFEYFSETQRNKGNFPGRFSGRQFSNSRSEMNVSTLELGDSALYLCASRSGTASYEQYFGPGTRLTVT.

CDR3 coding DNA: TGCAGTGCTAGACTAGTGGGGGAGCAGTACTTC. Amino acid sequence: CSARLVGEQYF. The gene calls are TRBV20-1 and TRBJ2-7, with D unresolved. V shed 2 bases and J shed 7 bases, with 9 bases lying between them. The CDR3 consists of 11 residues. CDR1 is DFQATT, CDR2 SNEGSKA, per germline (reference sequence).

The rearrangement uses TRBV5-5 and TRBJ2-3; 9 bases line up with TRBD2. V shed 0 bases, J shed 4 bases, and the junction held 6 bases outside the gene matches. CDR3 length equals 16 residues. Germline loops: CDR1 SGHKS, CDR2 YYEKEE (reference sequence). The CDR3 DNA sequence: TGTGCCAGCAGCTTGGAGGTAGCGGGAGTTGCAGATACGCAGTATTTT. This codes for CASSLEVAGVADTQYF.

CDR3 residues: CASRLGTSTYEQYF. CDR3 sequence (DNA): TGCGCCAGCAGGTTAGGGACGTCCACCTACGAGCAGTACTTC. The V gene is TRBV5-1, the J gene TRBJ2-7; D could derive from TRBD1 or TRBD2 (5 bases each). V gave up 5 bases and J gave up 2 bases, with 14 bases separating them. The CDR3 sequence is 14 residues long. Germline V CDR1 and CDR2: SGHRS, YFSETQ. Supplemented by reference TRBV5-1 and TRBJ2-7, the full variable domain reads KAGVTQTPRYLIKTRGQQVTLSCSPISGHRSVSWYQQTPGQGLQFLFEYFSETQRNKGNFPGRFSGRQFSNSRSEMNVSTLELGDSALYLCASRLGTSTYEQYFGPGTRLTVT.

This sequence joins TRBV5-1 and TRBJ1-2; TRBD1 aligns across 7 bases. Germline CDR1 and CDR2: SGHRS and YFSETQ. This CDR3 region has 14 residues. With V trimmed by 4 bases and J by 8 bases, 11 bases remained unmatched. CDR3 bases: TGCGCCAGCAGCACGACAGGGAAGGAGAGCGGCTACACCTTC. It codes for CASSTTGKESGYTF.

CDR3 sequence (DNA): TGTGCCAGCAGTTCGGACGACAGGGCCAATGGCTACACCTTC. Translating gives CASSSDDRANGYTF. The V gene is TRBV27, the J gene TRBJ1-2, with 7 bases identical to TRBD1. This CDR3 region has 14 residues. V dropped 4 bases and J dropped 6; count of bases not matched to a gene: 8. Germline V lookup: CDR1 MNHEY, CDR2 SMNVEV (reference sequence).

This chain joins TRBV30 and TRBJ1-3; unclear D gene. This CDR3 contains 10 residues. The germline CDR1 and CDR2 sequences are GTSNPN and SVGIG (reference sequence). V gave up 3 bases and J gave up 8 bases, with 5 bases separating them. Here the CDR3 reads CAWSRDTIYF. Here the CDR3 DNA reads TGTGCCTGGAGCCGAGACACCATATATTTT.

As DNA, the CDR3 is TGCGCCAGCAGCGATCCCGGGACAGGGTCGGGAGGCTACACCTTC. Translating it yields CASSDPGTGSGGYTF. This rearrangement joins TRBV5-1 to TRBJ1-2, with 9 bases lining up with TRBD1. Germline V gene lookup returns CDR1 SGHRS and CDR2 YFSETQ. The CDR3 runs to 15 residues. Trimming at V came to 4 bases and at J to 8 bases, leaving 12 bases not matched to a gene.

The J gene is TRBJ2-1, the V gene TRBV29-1, with TRBD2 matching over 11 bases. Germline CDR1 and CDR2: SQVTM and ANQGSEA. This CDR3 has 14 residues. V was clipped by 7 bases and J by 4 bases; unmatched bases: 6. The CDR3 protein is CSGTTSGDYNEQFF. For the CDR3, the DNA is TGCAGCGGAACGACTAGCGGGGATTACAATGAGCAGTTCTTC.

This clone was counted a single time. This chain connects TRBV6-5 to TRBJ2-7; weak D call: TRBD1 (6 bases). Germline-derived CDR1 and CDR2 are MNHEY and SVGAGI. The CDR3 totals 13 residues. Deletions cut 5 bases from V and 0 bases from J, with 8 bases between. For the CDR3, the DNA is TGTGCCAGCAGTGGGGGCAGCTCCTACGAGCAGTACTTC. Translating gives CASSGGSSYEQYF.

The chain couples TRBV6-5 to TRBJ1-1; the D gene is possibly TRBD1 (5 bases). CDR3 length: 12 residues. Germline V lookup: CDR1 MNHEY, CDR2 SVGAGI. V was pared by 6 bases and J by 4 bases, with 9 bases between. The CDR3 here is CASRAGRTEAFF. The CDR3 nucleotides read TGTGCCAGCAGGGCGGGACGCACTGAAGCTTTCTTT.

This rearrangement joins TRBV6-6 to TRBJ2-2, with 8 bases identical to TRBD1. The CDR3 has 15 residues. Germline V gene sequence: CDR1 MNHNY, CDR2 SVGAGI (reference sequence). V was pared by 5 bases and J by 4 bases, with 6 bases of the junction left unmatched. CDR3 sequence: CASSQTGVVTGELFF. CDR3 DNA: TGTGCCAGCAGTCAGACAGGGGTGGTCACCGGGGAGCTGTTTTTT.

This chain joins TRBV2 and TRBJ2-7; D gene unclear. V shed 4 bases and J shed 0 bases, with 7 bases lying between them. Germline V CDR1 and CDR2: SNHLY, FYNNEI. The CDR3 runs 13 residues. The CDR3 DNA sequence: TGTGCCAGCAGTGTAGGGTACTCCTACGAGCAGTACTTC. Protein sequence: CASSVGYSYEQYF. Variable domain in full (rest from reference TRBV2 and TRBJ2-7): EPEVTQTPSHQVTQMGQEVILRCVPISNHLYFYWYRQILGQKVEFLVSFYNNEISEKSEIFDDQFSVERPDGSNFTLKIRSTKLEDSAMYFCASSVGYSYEQYFGPGTRLTVT.

The chain carries TRBV11-3 and TRBJ2-7; D gene ambiguous. The CDR3 contains 14 residues. CDR1 is SGHNT, CDR2 YENEEA, per germline. The germline V and J ends were trimmed by 5 bases and 3 bases, with 14 bases remaining between them. This CDR3 reads CASSRSPCFYEQYF. The DNA of the CDR3 is TGTGCCAGCAGCCGGAGCCCATGCTTCTACGAGCAGTACTTC.

The chain has TRBV2 and TRBJ1-2; D is unresolved. This CDR3 is built from 13 residues. The V end was cut by 5 bases, the J end by 4 bases, with 11 bases between. The germline CDR1 and CDR2 sequences are SNHLY and FYNNEI. CDR3 region: CASSPVWGYGYTF. The CDR3 region has the DNA TGTGCCAGCAGTCCCGTGTGGGGCTATGGCTACACCTTC.